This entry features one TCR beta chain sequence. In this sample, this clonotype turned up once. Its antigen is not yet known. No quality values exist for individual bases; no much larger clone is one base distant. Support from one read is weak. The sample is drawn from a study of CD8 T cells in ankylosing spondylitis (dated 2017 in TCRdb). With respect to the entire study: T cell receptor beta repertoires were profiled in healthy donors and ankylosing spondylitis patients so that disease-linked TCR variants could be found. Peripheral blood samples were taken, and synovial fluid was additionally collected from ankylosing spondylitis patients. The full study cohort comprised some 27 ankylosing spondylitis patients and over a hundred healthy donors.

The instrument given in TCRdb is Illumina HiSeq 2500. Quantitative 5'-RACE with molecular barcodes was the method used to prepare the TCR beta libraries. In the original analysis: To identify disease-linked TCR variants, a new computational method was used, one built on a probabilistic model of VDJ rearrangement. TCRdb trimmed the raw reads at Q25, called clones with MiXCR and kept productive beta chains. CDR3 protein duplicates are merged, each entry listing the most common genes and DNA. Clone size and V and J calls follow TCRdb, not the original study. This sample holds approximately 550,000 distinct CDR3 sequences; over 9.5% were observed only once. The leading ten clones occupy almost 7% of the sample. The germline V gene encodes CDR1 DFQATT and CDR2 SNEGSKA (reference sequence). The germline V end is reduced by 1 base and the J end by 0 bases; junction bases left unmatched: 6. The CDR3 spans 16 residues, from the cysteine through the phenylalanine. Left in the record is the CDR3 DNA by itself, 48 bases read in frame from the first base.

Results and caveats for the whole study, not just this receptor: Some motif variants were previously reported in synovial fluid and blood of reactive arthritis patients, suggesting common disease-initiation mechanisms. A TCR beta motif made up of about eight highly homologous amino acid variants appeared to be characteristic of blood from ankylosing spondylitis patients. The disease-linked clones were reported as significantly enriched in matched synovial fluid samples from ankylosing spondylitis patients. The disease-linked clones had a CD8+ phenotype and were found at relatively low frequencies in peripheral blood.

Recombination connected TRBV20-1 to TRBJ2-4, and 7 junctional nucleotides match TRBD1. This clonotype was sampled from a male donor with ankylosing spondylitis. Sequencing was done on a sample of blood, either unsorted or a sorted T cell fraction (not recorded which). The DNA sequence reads TGCAGTGCTAGAGTGAGGGGGCAAGTAGCCAAAAACATTCAGTACTTC. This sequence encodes CSARVRGQVAKNIQYF.